These 10 T cell receptor beta chains came from one sample sequenced in a study of metastatic and nonmetastatic thyroid tumors. TCRdb re-called the PCR reads with MiXCR. Among 35,000 to 40,000 clones, about 26% were seen once, and the ten largest hold 9.5% to 13%. Patients were all untreated before their thyroid surgery. Material for sequencing was blood. The source of these receptors is a male donor with papillary thyroid cancer or a benign thyroid nodule (not recorded which). Some clones in this sample may be carry-over from other donors' samples.

This clone has only one observation. The CDR3 region is CASSLEHSLNSPLHF. Written as DNA, the CDR3 is TGTGCCAGCAGCTTAGAGCACAGCCTGAATTCACCCCTCCACTTT. This sequence joins TRBV7-2 and TRBJ1-6; D is unresolved. The CDR3 covers 15 residues. V lost 1 base and J 7 bases, leaving 11 bases between the germline ends. CDR1 is SGHTA and CDR2 is FQGNSA in the germline V gene.

This clone was seen a few times. The J gene is TRBJ2-5, the V gene TRBV11-2; TRBD2 is a possible D gene (5 bases). CDR3 length: 17 amino acids. The ends were cut back, 1 base at V and 2 bases at J, with 17 bases in the middle. Per the germline V gene, CDR1 is SGHAT and CDR2 is FQNNGV. The CDR3 sequence: CASSLVPGRASQETQYF. DNA for the CDR3: TGTGCCAGCAGCTTAGTTCCCGGGCGGGCCTCTCAAGAGACCCAGTACTTC.

This clone was detected ten times or more. This sequence joins TRBV19 and TRBJ2-5; D remains ambiguous. Trimming removed 7 bases at V and 4 bases at J, with 13 bases between. The germline gives CDR1 LNHDA, CDR2 SQIVND (reference sequence). This CDR3 is 13 amino acids long. CDR3 DNA: TGTGCCAGTAACGAGGCTTGGGGAGAGACCCAGTACTTC. Translating gives CASNEAWGETQYF.

This chain joins TRBV24-1 and TRBJ2-2, with D possibly matching TRBD2 (5 bases). V lost 3 bases, J lost 5 bases, and 15 bases lay in between. Germline assignment: CDR1 KGHDR and CDR2 SFDVKD. CDR3 length: 16 amino acids. CDR3 loop: CATSDPSVSGTGELFF. As DNA, the CDR3 is TGTGCCACCAGTGATCCCAGCGTGTCGGGGACCGGGGAGCTGTTTTTT.

This clone was observed a few times. This chain links TRBV12-3 or TRBV12-4 with TRBJ2-1; D is perhaps TRBD2 (5 bases). CDR3 length equals 14 residues. V shed 6 bases and J shed 4 bases, with 13 bases lying between them. The CDR3 coding sequence is TGTGCCAGCAGCCCAGGAGGAGATTACAATGAGCAGTTCTTC. Translating gives CASSPGGDYNEQFF.

The rearrangement joins TRBV10-3 to TRBJ2-7; D possibly uses TRBD1 or TRBD2 (6 bases each). Germline loops: CDR1 ENHRY, CDR2 SYGVKD. This CDR3 region has 15 residues. The ends were cut back, 2 bases at V and 0 bases at J, with 11 bases in the middle. CDR3 coding DNA: TGTGCCATCAGTGAGGAGGGGGGCGGCTCCTACGAGCAGTACTTC. Translation gives CAISEEGGGSYEQYF.

Ten or more counts support this clone. The chain links TRBV19 to TRBJ2-1; 7 bases are shared with TRBD2. Germline V lookup: CDR1 LNHDA, CDR2 SQIVND (reference sequence). The CDR3 loop spans 17 amino acids. Losses at the gene ends were 6 bases for V and 4 bases for J; bases not matched to a gene: 15. The DNA for the CDR3 is TGTGCCAGTAGGAGCTTTACTCTAGGGGAGGGTTACAATGAGCAGTTCTTC. Its protein product is CASRSFTLGEGYNEQFF.

This clone is labeled as medium-sized. This chain links TRBV12-3 or TRBV12-4 with TRBJ1-4; D unresolved. The V gene lost 5 bases and the J gene lost 2 bases, with 6 bases spanning the gap. The CDR3 runs to 13 residues. As DNA, the CDR3 is TGTGCCAGCAGTCCGGGGACTAATGAAAAACTGTTTTTT. Translating gives CASSPGTNEKLFF.

The chain joins TRBV6-1 to TRBJ2-1; TRBD2 agrees at 8 bases. Trimming removed 3 bases from V and 0 bases from J; junction bases left unmatched: 7. Germline V gene lookup returns CDR1 MNHNS and CDR2 SASEGT. The CDR3 is 17 amino acids. Here the CDR3 DNA reads TGTGCCAGCAGTGACAAAGCGGGAGAGGGCTCCTACAATGAGCAGTTCTTC. This sequence encodes CASSDKAGEGSYNEQFF.

This clone was seen more than once but under ten times. The CDR3 is CSVETPYSRLYTF. As DNA, the CDR3 is TGCAGCGTTGAAACACCATACAGCCGACTTTACACCTTC. The rearrangement links TRBV29-1 to TRBJ1-2, with D unresolved. The germline gives CDR1 SQVTM, CDR2 ANQGSEA. This CDR3 spans 13 amino acids. Between the trimmed V and J ends, which lost 2 bases and 11 bases, there was a span of 18 bases. Using reference TRBV29-1 and TRBJ1-2 for the parts outside the CDR3, the full variable domain is SAVISQKPSRDICQRGTSLTIQCQVDSQVTMMFWYRQQPGQSLTLIATANQGSEATYESGFVIDKFPISRPNLTFSTLTVSNMSPEDSSIYLCSVETPYSRLYTFGSGTRLTVV.